The clone carrying this T cell receptor (beta chain) has just a few counts. No antigen is known for it. This record comes from a study of T cells after yellow fever vaccination. Each CDR3 protein gets one entry after TCRdb re-called the 5' RACE reads with MiXCR. The sample gives about 350,000 distinct CDR3 sequences, approximately 8% of which show up once; 15% to 20% is in the top ten. CDR3 length equals 10 residues. Germline assignment: CDR1 SQVTM and CDR2 ANQGSEA. The V and J ends lost 4 bases and 7 bases respectively, with 6 bases between them. Broader study findings: Post-booster repertoires again held most primary-vaccination clones (about 96% CD4, just under 90% CD8).

Material: PBMCs, obtained more than 35 days after the first yellow fever vaccination. The receptor was isolated from a man younger than 35 who received the YFV17D yellow fever vaccine. This rearrangement joins TRBV29-1 to TRBJ2-3; D remains unclear. The CDR3 reads CSVVLHTQYF. In DNA, the CDR3 is TGCAGCGTTGTTCTACATACGCAGTATTTT.